What follows describes a single T cell receptor beta chain. The data derive from a study of blood T cell repertoires in COVID-19. Study as a whole: Samples representing acute and convalescent COVID-19 were sourced from the United States, Italy and Spain. The cDNA or gDNA used as material had been derived from T cells, B-cell-depleted T cells, or PBMCs.

As originally analysed: Estimation of nucleated cell counts was performed using reference gene primer amplification. The table came from immunoSEQ multiplex PCR; TCRdb's copy has only in-frame clones and leaves some out. From that table come the V and J calls and clone size; the DNA was used to work out D and trimming. The sample has under 250,000 clones; 80% to 90% are singletons. The receptor was derived from a woman in her fifties or sixties with active or convalescent COVID-19. Sequenced material: peripheral blood.

This CDR3 is CASSSTSHDTQYF. Written as DNA, the CDR3 is TGTGCCAGCAGCTCGACTAGTCACGATACGCAGTATTTT. The chain has TRBV7-3 and TRBJ2-3, with D possibly TRBD2 on 6 matching bases. Trimming stripped 4 bases from V and 6 bases from J, with 11 bases between. The length of the CDR3 is 13 residues. Germline V CDR1 and CDR2: SGHTA, FQGTGA.